This T cell receptor beta chain comes out of a study of blood T cell repertoires in COVID-19. Sequencing was performed with immunoSEQ multiplex PCR; in TCRdb, only in-frame clones are kept and a portion is missing. The repertoire has some 80,000 clones, 75% to 85% of them found once; the top ten carry just over 35%. The sequence was obtained from a man in his sixties with COVID-19, enrolled during active disease. The source material was peripheral blood.

Here the CDR3 reads CASAKLAGGLLTYNEQFF. Here the CDR3 DNA reads TGTGCCAGCGCCAAACTAGCGGGGGGGCTCTTAACCTACAATGAGCAGTTCTTC. The chain carries TRBV21-1 and TRBJ2-1; the table's TRBD2 call for D was not verified on the DNA. TRBV21-1 is recorded as a pseudogene. The CDR3 spans 18 residues.